The clone carrying this T cell receptor beta chain was seen repeatedly, ten times or more. This specimen comes from a study of blood T cells in healthy people across ages. The germline gives CDR1 MNHEY, CDR2 SMNVEV (reference sequence). There are 17 residues in the CDR3. The V gene lost 4 bases and the J gene lost 1 base, with 20 bases spanning the gap. Through a sample-barcoded 5' primer and a J-beta primer mix, a second PCR was run for roughly 6 to 11 cycles. Using its own MiXCR run on the 5' RACE reads, TCRdb lists one record per CDR3 protein. The repertoire includes 750,000 to 950,000 distinct CDR3 sequences, 20% to 30% of them detected once, and roughly 3.1% sits in the top ten. The same data also went into a second study, on T cells of mothers and their children. That study reports: A few healthy Caucasian mothers and their six children donated. There were over 8 million TCR beta CDR3 reads from each mother and around 2.7 million from each child.

The J gene is TRBJ2-7, the V gene TRBV27, with D possibly being TRBD2 (8 bases). The clonotype originates from a boy younger than 18 in good health. Sequencing used blood. The CDR3 spells CASSSNRGAGESYEQYF. CDR3 DNA sequence: TGTGCCAGCAGTTCTAACAGGGGAGCGGGGGAGTCCTACGAGCAGTACTTC.